This T cell receptor (beta chain) came from a study of blood T cell repertoires in COVID-19. The wider study: Sources were T cells, B-cell-depleted T cells, or PBMCs; the material itself was cDNA or gDNA.

Seattle enrolled patients during active infection and tracked them longitudinally. Many counts were recorded for this clone. The data were produced by immunoSEQ multiplex PCR, yet TCRdb's version contains in-frame clones alone and is incomplete. The sample records 100,000 to 150,000 clones, around 74% being singletons. This receptor was identified in an elderly man with COVID-19, enrolled during active disease. The sample consisted of peripheral blood.

CDR3 loop: CASSYSGQASSYEQYF. For the CDR3, the DNA is TGTGCCAGCAGTTACTCGGGGCAGGCCTCCTCCTACGAGCAGTACTTC. This chain links TRBV6-5 with TRBJ2-7, with a weak D call TRBD1 (5 bases). The V gene lost 0 bases and the J gene lost 0 bases, with 12 bases spanning the gap. The germline gives CDR1 MNHEY, CDR2 SVGAGI. The CDR3 spans 16 residues.